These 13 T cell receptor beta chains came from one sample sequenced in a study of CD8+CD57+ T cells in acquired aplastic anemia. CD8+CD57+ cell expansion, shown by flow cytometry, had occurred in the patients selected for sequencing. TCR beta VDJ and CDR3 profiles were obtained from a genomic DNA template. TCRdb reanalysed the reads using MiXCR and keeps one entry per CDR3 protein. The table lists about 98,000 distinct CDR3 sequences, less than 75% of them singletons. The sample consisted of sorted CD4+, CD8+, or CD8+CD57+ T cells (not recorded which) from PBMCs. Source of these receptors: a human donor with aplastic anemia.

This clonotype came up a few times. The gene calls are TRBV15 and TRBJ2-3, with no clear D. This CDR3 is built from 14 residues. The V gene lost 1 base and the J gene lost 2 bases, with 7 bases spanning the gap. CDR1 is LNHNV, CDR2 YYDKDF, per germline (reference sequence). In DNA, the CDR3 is TGTGCCACCAGCAGAGTGGGGTACACAGATACGCAGTATTTT. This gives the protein CATSRVGYTDTQYF.

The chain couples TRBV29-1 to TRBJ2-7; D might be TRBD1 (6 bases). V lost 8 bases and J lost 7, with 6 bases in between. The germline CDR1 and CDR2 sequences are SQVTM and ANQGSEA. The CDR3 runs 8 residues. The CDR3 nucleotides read TGCAGCAGGGGGGAGCAGTACGTC. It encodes CSRGEQYV.

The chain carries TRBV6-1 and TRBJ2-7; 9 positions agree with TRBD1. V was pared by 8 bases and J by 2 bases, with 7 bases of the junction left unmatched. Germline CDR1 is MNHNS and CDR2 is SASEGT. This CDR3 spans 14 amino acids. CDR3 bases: TGTGCCAGCCTCGGGACAGGGAGAGCCTACGAGCAGTACTTC. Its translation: CASLGTGRAYEQYF.

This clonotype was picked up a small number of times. The CDR3 region is CAISGQGTDTQYF. CDR3 coding DNA: TGTGCCATCAGTGGCCAGGGGACAGATACGCAGTATTTT. V usage is TRBV10-3 and J usage is TRBJ2-3; the D gene is possibly TRBD1 (6 bases). The ends were cut back, 4 bases at V and 3 bases at J, with 8 bases in the middle. This CDR3 is 13 amino acids long. Germline values: CDR1 ENHRY, CDR2 SYGVKD.

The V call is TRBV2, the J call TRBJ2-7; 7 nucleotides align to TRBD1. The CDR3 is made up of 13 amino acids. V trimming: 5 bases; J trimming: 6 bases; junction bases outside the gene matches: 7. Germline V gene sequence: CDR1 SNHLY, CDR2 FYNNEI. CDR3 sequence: CASSRKGAGEQYF. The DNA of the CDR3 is TGTGCCAGCAGTCGGAAGGGGGCAGGCGAGCAGTACTTC.

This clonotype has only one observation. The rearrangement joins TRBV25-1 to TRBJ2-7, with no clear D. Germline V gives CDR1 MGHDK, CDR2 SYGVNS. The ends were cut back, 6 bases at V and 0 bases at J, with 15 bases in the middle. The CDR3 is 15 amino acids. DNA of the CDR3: TGTGCCAGCAGCGGGTCAGTGCAGAGCTCCTACGAGCAGTACTTC. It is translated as CASSGSVQSSYEQYF.

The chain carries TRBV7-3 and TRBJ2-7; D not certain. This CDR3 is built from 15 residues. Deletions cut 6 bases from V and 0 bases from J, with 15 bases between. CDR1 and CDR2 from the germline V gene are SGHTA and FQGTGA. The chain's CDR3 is CASSALAGSSYEQYF. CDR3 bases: TGTGCCAGCAGTGCTTTGGCTGGATCCTCCTACGAGCAGTACTTC.

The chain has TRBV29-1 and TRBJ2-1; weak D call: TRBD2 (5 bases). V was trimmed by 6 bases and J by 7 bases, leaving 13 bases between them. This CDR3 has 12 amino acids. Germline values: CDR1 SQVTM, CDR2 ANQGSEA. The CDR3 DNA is TGCAGCGTCCAACGTTCGGGGAATGAGCAGTTCTTC. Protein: CSVQRSGNEQFF.

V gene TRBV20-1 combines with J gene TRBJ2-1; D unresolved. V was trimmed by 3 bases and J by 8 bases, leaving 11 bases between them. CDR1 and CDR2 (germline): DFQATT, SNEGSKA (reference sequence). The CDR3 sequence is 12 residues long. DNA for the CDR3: TGCAGTGCTAGGCGTCAAGACGATGAGCAGTTCTTC. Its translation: CSARRQDDEQFF.

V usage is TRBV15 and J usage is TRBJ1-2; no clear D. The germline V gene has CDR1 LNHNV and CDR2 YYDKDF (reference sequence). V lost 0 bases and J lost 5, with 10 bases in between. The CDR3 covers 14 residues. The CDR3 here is CATSREGNLYGYTF. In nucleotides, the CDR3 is TGTGCCACCAGCAGAGAAGGGAATCTGTATGGCTACACCTTC.

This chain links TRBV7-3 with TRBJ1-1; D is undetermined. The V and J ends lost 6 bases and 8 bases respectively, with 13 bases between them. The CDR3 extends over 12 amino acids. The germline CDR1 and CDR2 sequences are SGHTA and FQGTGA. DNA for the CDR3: TGTGCCAGCAGGCAACCTAACGGGGAAGCTTTCTTT. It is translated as CASRQPNGEAFF.

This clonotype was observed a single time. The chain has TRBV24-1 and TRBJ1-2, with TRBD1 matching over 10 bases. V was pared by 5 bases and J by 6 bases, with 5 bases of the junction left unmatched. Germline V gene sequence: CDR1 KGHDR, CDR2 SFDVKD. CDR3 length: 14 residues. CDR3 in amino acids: CATSAGTGEHGYTF. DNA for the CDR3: TGTGCCACCAGTGCCGGGACAGGGGAACATGGCTACACCTTC.

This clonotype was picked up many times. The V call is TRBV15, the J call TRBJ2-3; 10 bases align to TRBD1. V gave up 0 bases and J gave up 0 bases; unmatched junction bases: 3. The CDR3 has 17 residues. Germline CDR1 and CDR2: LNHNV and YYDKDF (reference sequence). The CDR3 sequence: CATSRDRTGGSTDTQYF. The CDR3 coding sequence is TGTGCCACCAGCAGAGACCGGACAGGGGGGAGCACAGATACGCAGTATTTT.